Shown below are 30 T cell receptor beta chains from a single sample sequenced in a study of control samples from healthy donors and cancer patients. Measured with immunoSEQ multiplex PCR; TCRdb has only the in-frame clones, and not every one. The sample table includes fewer than 250,000 clones. Source material: blood. All receptors derive from a woman aged 25 to 39 in good health.

J is TRBJ1-2 and V is TRBV9, with D hard to call. V was cut by 4 bases and J by 5 bases, with 24 bases left in between. Germline values: CDR1 SGDLS, CDR2 YYNGEE. The CDR3 consists of 17 residues. The CDR3 is CASSPGHFETSRYGYTF. The CDR3 nucleotides are TGTGCCAGCAGCCCCGGCCACTTTGAGACATCGCGGTATGGCTACACCTTC.

The CDR3 protein is CASSWGVGYGYTF. CDR3 nucleotide sequence: TGTGCCAGCAGCTGGGGGGTAGGGTATGGCTACACCTTC. V gene TRBV28 combines with J gene TRBJ1-2; possible D gene TRBD1, 5 bases. The CDR3 is 13 residues long. Trimming cost V 6 bases and J 5 bases, with 13 bases left between them. Germline V lookup: CDR1 MDHEN, CDR2 SYDVKM.

The V and J genes are TRBV7-2 and TRBJ1-6, with D perhaps matching TRBD1 (6 bases). Germline V gene data show CDR1 as SGHTA and CDR2 as FQGNSA. CDR3 length: 15 residues. Trimming took 5 bases from V and 6 from J, leaving 14 bases between them. In DNA form, the CDR3 reads TGTGCCAGCAGCGCGAAAACAGGGATTAATTCACCCCTCCACTTT. Its translation: CASSAKTGINSPLHF.

V and J are TRBV7-9 and TRBJ2-1; 11 bases agree with TRBD2. Germline-derived CDR1 and CDR2 are SEHNR and FQNEAQ (reference sequence). V was pared by 5 bases and J by 9 bases, with 6 bases of the junction left unmatched. The CDR3 runs 14 residues. The CDR3 region is CASSHSGGAGEQFF. The CDR3 DNA sequence: TGTGCCAGCAGCCATAGCGGGGGGGCAGGTGAGCAGTTCTTC.

This chain uses TRBV7-8 with TRBJ1-2, with D perhaps matching TRBD1 (6 bases). Germline loops: CDR1 SGHVS, CDR2 FQNEAQ. The CDR3 is made up of 18 amino acids. The ends were cut back, 1 base at V and 4 bases at J, with 22 bases in the middle. This CDR3 reads CASSLGLIRGGLSYGYTF. The CDR3 DNA follows: TGTGCCAGCAGCTTAGGCCTAATACGGGGGGGGCTCAGCTATGGCTACACCTTC.

V and J are TRBV15 and TRBJ1-4; no firm D call. The CDR3 is 18 amino acids. Deletions cut 1 base from V and 8 bases from J, with 23 bases between. Germline loops: CDR1 LNHNV, CDR2 YYDKDF (reference sequence). The CDR3 DNA reads as TGTGCCACCAGCAGAGGGGTCGGCTACACAAGGACGTACGAAAAACTGTTTTTT. This encodes CATSRGVGYTRTYEKLFF.

The chain carries TRBV19 and TRBJ2-5; no firm D call. Germline CDR1 and CDR2: LNHDA and SQIVND (reference sequence). The V gene lost 5 bases and the J gene lost 5 bases, with 15 bases spanning the gap. The CDR3 covers 14 residues. CDR3 region: CASSAPGFGETQYF. The CDR3 nucleotides are TGTGCCAGTAGTGCGCCGGGCTTTGGGGAGACCCAGTACTTC. Supplemented by reference TRBV19 and TRBJ2-5, the full variable domain reads DGGITQSPKYLFRKEGQNVTLSCEQNLNHDAMYWYRQDPGQGLRLIYYSQIVNDFQKGDIAEGYSVSREKKESFPLTVTSAQKNPTAFYLCASSAPGFGETQYFGPGTRLLVL.

The V call is TRBV4-1, the J call TRBJ2-1; 15 bases fit TRBD2. The germline V gene has CDR1 MGHRA and CDR2 YSYEKL. J lost 10 bases, V lost 2 bases, and 9 bases had no gene match. The CDR3 has 17 amino acids. CDR3 sequence: CASSQSGLAGGPVEQFF. The CDR3 DNA sequence: TGCGCCAGCAGCCAATCCGGACTAGCGGGGGGGCCGGTCGAGCAGTTCTTC.

V and J are TRBV19 and TRBJ1-5; unclear D gene. Germline-derived CDR1 and CDR2 are LNHDA and SQIVND (reference sequence). Trimming removed 5 bases at V and 4 bases at J, with 6 bases between. The CDR3 spans 12 residues. Written as DNA, the CDR3 is TGTGCCAGTAGTTGGGTGAATCAGCCCCAGCATTTT. Translating gives CASSWVNQPQHF.

This rearrangement joins TRBV28 to TRBJ2-7; D may match TRBD1 or TRBD2 (6 bases each). Germline CDR1 and CDR2: MDHEN and SYDVKM. Trimming shortened V by 6 bases and J by 1 base, and 10 bases separated the two germline ends. This CDR3 is 13 amino acids long. The CDR3 DNA is TGTGCCAGCAGCTGGAGGGGGTCCTACGAGCAGTACTTC. Translated: CASSWRGSYEQYF.

V usage is TRBV11-2 and J usage is TRBJ1-1; no reliable D call. Between the trimmed V and J ends, which lost 2 bases and 1 base, there was a span of 2 bases. The CDR3 has 12 residues. The germline V gene encodes CDR1 SGHAT and CDR2 FQNNGV. Here the CDR3 reads CASSLSNTEAFF. As DNA, the CDR3 is TGTGCCAGCAGCTTATCGAACACTGAAGCTTTCTTT.

The CDR3 loop is CASSVRQNNSPLHF. CDR3 in DNA: TGTGCCAGCAGCGTAAGGCAAAATAATTCACCCCTCCACTTT. The chain has TRBV9 and TRBJ1-6; no definite D call. Germline V gives CDR1 SGDLS, CDR2 YYNGEE. The CDR3 has 14 residues. The V end lost 1 base, the J end lost 5 bases, and 7 bases lay between the germline ends.

V usage is TRBV28 and J usage is TRBJ1-6, with 8 bases that match TRBD1. Trimming at V came to 2 bases and at J to 3 bases, leaving 9 bases not matched to a gene. This CDR3 spans 18 amino acids. Germline CDR1 MDHEN, CDR2 SYDVKM. The CDR3 nucleotides are TGTGCCAGCAGTTTAGGACAGGGTGGTATAGGCTATAATTCACCCCTCCACTTT. Residues: CASSLGQGGIGYNSPLHF. The full variable domain, with the rest looked up from reference TRBV28 and TRBJ1-6, is DVKVTQSSRYLVKRTGEKVFLECVQDMDHENMFWYRQDPGLGLRLIYFSYDVKMKEKGDIPEGYSVSREKKERFSLILESASTNQTSMYLCASSLGQGGIGYNSPLHFGNGTRLTVT.

This chain uses TRBV6-4 with TRBJ2-3, with D maybe TRBD2 (6 bases). V was cut by 6 bases and J by 6 bases, with 19 bases left in between. The germline gives CDR1 MRHNA, CDR2 SNTAGT. The CDR3 is 15 amino acids. CDR3 in DNA: TGTGCCAGCAGCGAATTCGCCGGGACTGCCGATACGCAGTATTTT. Residues: CASSEFAGTADTQYF.

The rearrangement links TRBV19 to TRBJ1-1; D remains ambiguous. V was clipped by 4 bases and J by 4 bases, with 10 bases between them. The CDR3 runs 13 residues. Germline V gene sequence: CDR1 LNHDA, CDR2 SQIVND (reference sequence). CDR3 bases: TGTGCCAGTAGTAGCGGTGGACGCACTGAAGCTTTCTTT. It encodes CASSSGGRTEAFF.

This rearrangement joins TRBV6-5 to TRBJ1-4; D call uncertain. Trimming shortened V by 2 bases and J by 8 bases, and 15 bases separated the two germline ends. Germline V gene sequence: CDR1 MNHEY, CDR2 SVGAGI. The CDR3 sequence is 15 residues long. CDR3 sequence (DNA): TGTGCCAGCAGTTACGGGGTTGAGGTCGGGGAAAAACTGTTTTTT. This sequence encodes CASSYGVEVGEKLFF.

V is TRBV5-1 and J is TRBJ1-5; maybe TRBD1 (5 bases). V gave up 4 bases and J gave up 3 bases, with 41 bases separating them. The CDR3 spans 24 residues. The germline V gene encodes CDR1 SGHRS and CDR2 YFSETQ. The DNA of the CDR3 is TGCGCCAGCAGCCCCCGACAGCTTACGAGGTTTCGAGAGGTTTCGAGGTCTTTCAATCAGCCCCAGCATTTT. It is translated as CASSPRQLTRFREVSRSFNQPQHF.

Remarks on this clone: The sample contains more than one DNA sequence encoding this CDR3. The rearrangement links TRBV5-1 to TRBJ1-2; no clear D gene. Trimming cost V 0 bases and J 2 bases, with 5 bases left between them. Looked up from germline, CDR1 is SGHRS and CDR2 is YFSETQ. The CDR3 consists of 13 residues. CDR3 sequence: CASSLGQNYGYTF. For the CDR3, the DNA is TGCGCCAGCAGCTTGGGTCAGAACTATGGCTACACCTTC.

The chain employs TRBV28 and TRBJ1-5; 7 bases fit TRBD1. The germline CDR1 and CDR2 sequences are MDHEN and SYDVKM. The CDR3 runs 14 residues. Trimming cost V 6 bases and J 1 base; bases outside gene matches: 3. The CDR3 DNA is TGTGCCAGCAGGAACAGGGGAAGCAATCAGCCCCAGCATTTT. Translated, it gives CASRNRGSNQPQHF.

V usage is TRBV21-1 and J usage is TRBJ2-2. TRBV21-1 is classified as a pseudogene. This CDR3 spans 11 amino acids. CDR3 region: CASNPPGELFF. CDR3 bases: TGTGCCAGCAACCCCCCCGGGGAGCTGTTTTTT.

This sequence joins TRBV7-9 and TRBJ2-7; D gene unclear. The V end lost 2 bases, the J end lost 6 bases, and 8 bases lay between the germline ends. The CDR3 consists of 12 residues. Germline-derived CDR1 and CDR2 are SEHNR and FQNEAQ (reference sequence). The chain's CDR3 is CASSLPLGEQYF. CDR3 DNA: TGTGCCAGCAGCTTACCACTGGGCGAGCAGTACTTC.

On this clone: The identical CDR3 is also encoded by other nucleotide sequences in the sample. The gene calls are TRBV11-2 and TRBJ2-5; D gene uncertain. The CDR3 spans 12 residues. Germline lookup yields CDR1 SGHAT and CDR2 FQNNGV. V was clipped by 5 bases and J by 5 bases, with 9 bases between them. The DNA for the CDR3 is TGTGCCAGCAGCCGAGCCCGGGAGACCCAGTACTTC. It translates to CASSRARETQYF.

The chain is built from TRBV6-5 and TRBJ2-7; 7 bases fit TRBD1. There are 15 residues in the CDR3. Germline values: CDR1 MNHEY, CDR2 SVGAGI. After removal of 5 bases from V and 5 bases from J, the junction contained 12 bases not matched to a gene. The CDR3: CASSLGGVNSNEQYF. The CDR3 DNA reads as TGTGCCAGCAGTCTAGGGGGCGTTAACAGTAACGAGCAGTACTTC.

The CDR3 region has the DNA TGTGCCAGCTCACCCGATGGGCTCCAAGTAGGAAAACTGTTTTTT. Translated: CASSPDGLQVGKLFF. This chain joins TRBV18 and TRBJ1-4; D remains ambiguous. Per the germline V gene, CDR1 is KGHSH and CDR2 is LQKENI. Between the trimmed V and J ends, which lost 3 bases and 10 bases, there was a span of 18 bases. This CDR3 is built from 15 residues.

The V gene is TRBV23-1, the J gene TRBJ1-5; 9 nucleotides match TRBD1. TRBV23-1 is filed as an ORF, its function uncertain. Germline trimming cut 2 bases from V and 6 bases from J; bases unmatched to any gene: 8. The CDR3 is made up of 16 amino acids. CDR3 amino acids: CASSQPGTGKGQPQHF. As DNA, the CDR3 is TGCGCCAGCAGTCAACCCGGGACAGGGAAAGGTCAGCCCCAGCATTTT.

The chain uses TRBV7-9 and TRBJ2-2; TRBD2 matches 7 bases. The ends lost 5 bases at V and 6 bases at J; junction bases unmatched: 3. The CDR3 sequence is 13 residues long. The germline CDR1 and CDR2 sequences are SEHNR and FQNEAQ (reference sequence). CDR3 region: CASSAGRAGELFF. Here the CDR3 DNA reads TGTGCCAGCAGCGCTGGGAGGGCCGGGGAGCTGTTTTTT.

The chain employs TRBV12-3 or TRBV12-4 and TRBJ1-1; a possible D gene is TRBD1 (5 bases). Trimming cost V 6 bases and J 1 base, with 9 bases left between them. The CDR3 sequence is 13 residues long. DNA of the CDR3: TGTGCCAGCAGCAACGGGGGGAACACTGAAGCTTTCTTT. This encodes CASSNGGNTEAFF.

V and J are TRBV5-1 and TRBJ2-7; TRBD1 matches at 9 bases. There are 14 residues in the CDR3. Trimming took 2 bases from V and 5 from J; bases not matched to a gene: 5. Germline CDR1 reads SGHRS; CDR2 reads YFSETQ. The CDR3 spells CASSFLQGANEQYF. In nucleotides, the CDR3 is TGCGCCAGCAGCTTCCTACAGGGGGCCAACGAGCAGTACTTC.

V and J are TRBV2 and TRBJ1-6, with no clear D. Germline V gene lookup returns CDR1 SNHLY and CDR2 FYNNEI. This CDR3 is 14 amino acids long. V lost 5 bases to trimming and J lost 4 bases, with 9 bases between them. The CDR3 protein is CASSLTLYNSPLHF. In nucleotides, the CDR3 is TGTGCCAGCAGTTTGACCCTATATAATTCACCCCTCCACTTT.

The genes are TRBV5-1 and TRBJ2-7, with D perhaps matching TRBD1 (7 bases). The CDR3 has 14 amino acids. Germline loops: CDR1 SGHRS, CDR2 YFSETQ. Trimming shortened V by 3 bases and J by 7 bases, and 17 bases separated the two germline ends. Here the CDR3 DNA reads TGCGCCAGCAGCTGGGACGGGGGCAGGGGGGAGCAGTACTTC. Amino acid sequence: CASSWDGGRGEQYF.